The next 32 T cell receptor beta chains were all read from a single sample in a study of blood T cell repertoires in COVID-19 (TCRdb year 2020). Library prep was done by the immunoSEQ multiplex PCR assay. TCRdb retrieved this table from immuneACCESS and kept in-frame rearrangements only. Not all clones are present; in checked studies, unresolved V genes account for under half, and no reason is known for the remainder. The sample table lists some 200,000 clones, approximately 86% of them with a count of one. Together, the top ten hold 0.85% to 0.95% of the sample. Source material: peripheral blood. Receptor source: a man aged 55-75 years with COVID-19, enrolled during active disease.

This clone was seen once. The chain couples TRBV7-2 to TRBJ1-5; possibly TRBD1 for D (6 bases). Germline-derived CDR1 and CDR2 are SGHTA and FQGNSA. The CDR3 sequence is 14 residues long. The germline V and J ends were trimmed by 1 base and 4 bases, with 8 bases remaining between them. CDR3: CASSLDQGNQPQHF. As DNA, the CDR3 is TGTGCCAGCAGCTTAGATCAGGGGAATCAGCCCCAGCATTTT.

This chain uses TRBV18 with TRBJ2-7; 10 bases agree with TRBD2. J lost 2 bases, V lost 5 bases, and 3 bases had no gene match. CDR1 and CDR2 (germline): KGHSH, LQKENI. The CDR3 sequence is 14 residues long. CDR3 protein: CASSIGLAAYEQYF. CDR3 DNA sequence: TGTGCCAGCTCAATCGGACTAGCGGCCTACGAGCAGTACTTC.

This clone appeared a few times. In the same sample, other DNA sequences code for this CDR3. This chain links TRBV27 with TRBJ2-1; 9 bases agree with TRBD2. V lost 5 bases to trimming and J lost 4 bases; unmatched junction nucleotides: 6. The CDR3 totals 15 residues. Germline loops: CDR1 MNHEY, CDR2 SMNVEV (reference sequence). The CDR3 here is CASSRAGGSYNEQFF. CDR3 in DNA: TGTGCCAGCAGTCGGGCGGGAGGGAGTTACAATGAGCAGTTCTTC.

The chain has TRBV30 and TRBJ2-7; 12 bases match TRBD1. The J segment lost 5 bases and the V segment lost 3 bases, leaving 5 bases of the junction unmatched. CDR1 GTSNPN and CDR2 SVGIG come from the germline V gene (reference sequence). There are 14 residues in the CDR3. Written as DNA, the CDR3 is TGTGCCTGGAGCGCCGGGACAGGGGGCAACGAGCAGTACTTC. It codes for CAWSAGTGGNEQYF.

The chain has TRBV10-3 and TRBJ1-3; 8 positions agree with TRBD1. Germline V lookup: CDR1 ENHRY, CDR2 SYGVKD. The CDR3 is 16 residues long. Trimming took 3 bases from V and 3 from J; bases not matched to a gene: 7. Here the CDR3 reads CAISDSGGAGGNTIYF. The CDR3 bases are TGTGCCATCAGTGACTCAGGGGGCGCAGGTGGAAACACCATATATTTT.

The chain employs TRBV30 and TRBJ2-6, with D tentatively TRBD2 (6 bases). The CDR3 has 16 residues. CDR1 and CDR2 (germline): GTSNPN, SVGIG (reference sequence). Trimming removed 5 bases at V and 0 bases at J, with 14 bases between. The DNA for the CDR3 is TGTGCCTGGCAGGCGGGACTGAACTCTGGGGCCAACGTCCTGACTTTC. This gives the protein CAWQAGLNSGANVLTF.

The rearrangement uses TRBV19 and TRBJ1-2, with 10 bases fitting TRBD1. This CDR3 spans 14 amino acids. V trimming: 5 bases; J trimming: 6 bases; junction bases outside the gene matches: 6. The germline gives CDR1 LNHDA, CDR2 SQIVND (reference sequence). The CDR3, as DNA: TGTGCCAGTAGTTTTGACAGGGGGCAAAATGGCTACACCTTC. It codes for CASSFDRGQNGYTF.

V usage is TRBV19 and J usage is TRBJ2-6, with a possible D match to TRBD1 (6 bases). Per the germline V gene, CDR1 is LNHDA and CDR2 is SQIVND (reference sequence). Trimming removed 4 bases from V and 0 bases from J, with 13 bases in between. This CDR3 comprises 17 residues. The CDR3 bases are TGTGCCAGTAGTAAGGGGGATCTCCCCTCTGGGGCCAACGTCCTGACTTTC. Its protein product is CASSKGDLPSGANVLTF. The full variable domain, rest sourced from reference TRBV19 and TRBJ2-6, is DGGITQSPKYLFRKEGQNVTLSCEQNLNHDAMYWYRQDPGQGLRLIYYSQIVNDFQKGDIAEGYSVSREKKESFPLTVTSAQKNPTAFYLCASSKGDLPSGANVLTFGAGSRLTVL.

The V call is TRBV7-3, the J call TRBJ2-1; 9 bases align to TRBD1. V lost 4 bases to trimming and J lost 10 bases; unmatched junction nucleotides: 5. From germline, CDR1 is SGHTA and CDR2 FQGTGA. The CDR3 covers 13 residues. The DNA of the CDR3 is TGTGCCAGCAGCTCCACAGGGGGCGGCGAGCAGTTCTTC. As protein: CASSSTGGGEQFF.

The DNA for the CDR3 is TGTGCCAGCTCACCACCCCCCGAGCAGCGTACCGGGGAGCTGTTTTTT. This gives the protein CASSPPPEQRTGELFF. The chain carries TRBV18 and TRBJ2-2, with D unclear. Trimming pared 0 bases from V and 5 bases from J, leaving 13 bases between. Germline V gene data show CDR1 as KGHSH and CDR2 as LQKENI. The CDR3 spans 16 residues.

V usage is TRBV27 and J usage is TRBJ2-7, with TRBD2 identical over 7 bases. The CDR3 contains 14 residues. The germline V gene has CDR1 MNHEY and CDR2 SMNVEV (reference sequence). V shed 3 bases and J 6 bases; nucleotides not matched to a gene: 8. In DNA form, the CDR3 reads TGTGCCAGCAGTTTTGCGGGAGTGAAGCGCGAGCAGTACTTC. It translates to CASSFAGVKREQYF.

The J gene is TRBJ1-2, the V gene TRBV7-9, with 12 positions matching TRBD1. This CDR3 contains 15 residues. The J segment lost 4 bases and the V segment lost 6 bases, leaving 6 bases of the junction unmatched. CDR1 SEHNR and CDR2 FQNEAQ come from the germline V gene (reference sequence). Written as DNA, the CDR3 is TGTGCCAGCAGGTCTGGGACAGGGGGCGGCTATGGCTACACCTTC. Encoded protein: CASRSGTGGGYGYTF.

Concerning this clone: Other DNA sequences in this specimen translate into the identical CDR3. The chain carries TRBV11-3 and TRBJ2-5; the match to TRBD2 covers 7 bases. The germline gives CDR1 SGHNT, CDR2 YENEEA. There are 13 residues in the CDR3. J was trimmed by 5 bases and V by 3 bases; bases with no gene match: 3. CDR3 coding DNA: TGTGCCAGCAGCTTGGGGGAGGGGGAGACCCAGTACTTC. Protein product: CASSLGEGETQYF.

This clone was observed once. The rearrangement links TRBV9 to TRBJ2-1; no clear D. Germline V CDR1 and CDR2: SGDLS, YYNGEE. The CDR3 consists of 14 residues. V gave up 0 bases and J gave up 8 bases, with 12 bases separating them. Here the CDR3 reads CASSVGARNDEQFF. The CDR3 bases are TGTGCCAGCAGCGTAGGGGCCCGGAACGATGAGCAGTTCTTC.

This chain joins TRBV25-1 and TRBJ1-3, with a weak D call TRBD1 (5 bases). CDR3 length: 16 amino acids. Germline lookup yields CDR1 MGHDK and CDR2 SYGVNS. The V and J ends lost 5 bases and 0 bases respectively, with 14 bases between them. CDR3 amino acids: CASSLQQESSGNTIYF. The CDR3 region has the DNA TGTGCCAGCAGTCTTCAACAGGAGAGCTCTGGAAACACCATATATTTT.

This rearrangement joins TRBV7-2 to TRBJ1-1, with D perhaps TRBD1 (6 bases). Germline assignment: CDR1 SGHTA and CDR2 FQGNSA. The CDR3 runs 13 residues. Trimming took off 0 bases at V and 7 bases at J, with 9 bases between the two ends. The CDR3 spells CASSLAAGVEAFF. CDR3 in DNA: TGTGCCAGCAGCTTAGCGGCAGGGGTTGAAGCTTTCTTT.

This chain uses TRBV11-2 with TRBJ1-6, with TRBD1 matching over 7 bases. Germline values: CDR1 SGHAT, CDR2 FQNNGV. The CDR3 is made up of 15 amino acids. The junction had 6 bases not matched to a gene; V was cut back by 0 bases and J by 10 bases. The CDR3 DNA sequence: TGTGCCAGCAGCTTAGAAGGGGGCGCGGGCTCACCCCTCCACTTT. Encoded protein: CASSLEGGAGSPLHF.

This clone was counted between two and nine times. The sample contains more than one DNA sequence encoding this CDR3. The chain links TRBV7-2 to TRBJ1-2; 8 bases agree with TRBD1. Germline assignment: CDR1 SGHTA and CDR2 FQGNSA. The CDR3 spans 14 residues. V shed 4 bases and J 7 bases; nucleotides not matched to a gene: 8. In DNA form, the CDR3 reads TGTGCCAGCAGCTCTACGGACAGGGCCCGTGGCTACACCTTC. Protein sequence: CASSSTDRARGYTF. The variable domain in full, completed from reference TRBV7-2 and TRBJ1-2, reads GAGVSQSPSNKVTEKGKDVELRCDPISGHTALYWYRQSLGQGLEFLIYFQGNSAPDKSGLPSDRFSAERTGGSVSTLTIQRTQQEDSAVYLCASSSTDRARGYTFGSGTRLTVV.

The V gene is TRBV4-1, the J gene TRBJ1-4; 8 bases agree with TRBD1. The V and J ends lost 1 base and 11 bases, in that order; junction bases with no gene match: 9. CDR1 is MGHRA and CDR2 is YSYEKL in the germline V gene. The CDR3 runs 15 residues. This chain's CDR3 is CASSQGGQAWEKLFF. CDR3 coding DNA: TGCGCCAGCAGCCAAGGGGGACAGGCTTGGGAGAAACTGTTTTTT.

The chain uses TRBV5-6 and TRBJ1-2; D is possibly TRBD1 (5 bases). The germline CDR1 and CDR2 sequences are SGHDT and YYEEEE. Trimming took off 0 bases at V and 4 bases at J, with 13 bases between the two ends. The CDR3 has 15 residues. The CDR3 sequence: CASSLAGDSTYGYTF. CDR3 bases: TGTGCCAGCAGCTTGGCCGGCGACAGCACCTATGGCTACACCTTC. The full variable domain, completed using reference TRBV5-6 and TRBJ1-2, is DAGVTQSPTHLIKTRGQQVTLRCSPKSGHDTVSWYQQALGQGPQFIFQYYEEEERQRGNFPDRFSGHQFPNYSSELNVNALLLGDSALYLCASSLAGDSTYGYTFGSGTRLTVV.

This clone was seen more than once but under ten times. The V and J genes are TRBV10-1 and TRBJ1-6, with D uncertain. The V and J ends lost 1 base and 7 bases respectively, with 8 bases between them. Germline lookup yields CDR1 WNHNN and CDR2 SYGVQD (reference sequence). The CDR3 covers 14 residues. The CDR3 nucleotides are TGCGCCAGCAGTGAGTGGGCCACGAATTCACCCCTCCACTTT. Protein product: CASSEWATNSPLHF.

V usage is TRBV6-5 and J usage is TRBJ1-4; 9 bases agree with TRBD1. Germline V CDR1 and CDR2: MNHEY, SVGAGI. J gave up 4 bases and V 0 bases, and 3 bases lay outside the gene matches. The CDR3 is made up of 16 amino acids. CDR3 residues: CASSYSTGQGNEKLFF. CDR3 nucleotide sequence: TGTGCCAGCAGTTACTCGACGGGACAGGGTAATGAAAAACTGTTTTTT.

CDR3 sequence (DNA): TGCGCCAGCAGTGAGTCGGGAGGGCCCTACAATGAGCAGTTCTTC. It specifies CASSESGGPYNEQFF. This chain connects TRBV10-1 to TRBJ2-1; 7 bases match TRBD2. V was pared by 0 bases and J by 2 bases, with 1 base of the junction left unmatched. Germline V gene sequence: CDR1 WNHNN, CDR2 SYGVQD (reference sequence). The CDR3 has 15 amino acids.

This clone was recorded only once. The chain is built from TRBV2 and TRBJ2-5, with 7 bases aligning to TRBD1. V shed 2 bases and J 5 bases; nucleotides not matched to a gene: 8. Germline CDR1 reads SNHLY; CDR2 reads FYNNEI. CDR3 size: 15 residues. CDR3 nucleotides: TGTGCCAGCAGTGAAAGACAGGGTAGGGCGGAGACCCAGTACTTC. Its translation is CASSERQGRAETQYF.

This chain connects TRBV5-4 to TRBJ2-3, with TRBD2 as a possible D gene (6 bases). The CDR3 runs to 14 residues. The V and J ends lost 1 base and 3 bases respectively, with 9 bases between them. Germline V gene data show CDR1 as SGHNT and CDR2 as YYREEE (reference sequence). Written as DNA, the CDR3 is TGTGCCAGCAGCTTGAACGGGAGAACAGATACGCAGTATTTT. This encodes CASSLNGRTDTQYF.

CDR3: CASSQSQGTNTGELFF. The CDR3 DNA follows: TGTGCCAGCAGCCAATCACAGGGGACGAACACCGGGGAGCTGTTTTTT. This chain joins TRBV6-2 or TRBV6-3 and TRBJ2-2; 7 bases agree with TRBD1. Germline assignment: CDR1 MNHEY and CDR2 SVGEGT. After removal of 6 bases from V and 0 bases from J, the junction contained 7 bases not matched to a gene. The CDR3 contains 16 residues.

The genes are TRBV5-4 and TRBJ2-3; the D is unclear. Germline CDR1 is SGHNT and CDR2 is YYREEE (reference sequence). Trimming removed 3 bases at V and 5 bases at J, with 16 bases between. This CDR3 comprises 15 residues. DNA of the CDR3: TGTGCCAGCAGCTCCCGGGTCCTAATCCGAGATACGCAGTATTTT. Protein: CASSSRVLIRDTQYF.

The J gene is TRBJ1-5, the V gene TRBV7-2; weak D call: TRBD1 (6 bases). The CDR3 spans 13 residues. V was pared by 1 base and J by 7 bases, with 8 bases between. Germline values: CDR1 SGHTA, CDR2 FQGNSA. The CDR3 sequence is CASSLGQVQPQHF. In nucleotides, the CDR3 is TGTGCCAGCAGCTTAGGACAGGTCCAGCCCCAGCATTTT.

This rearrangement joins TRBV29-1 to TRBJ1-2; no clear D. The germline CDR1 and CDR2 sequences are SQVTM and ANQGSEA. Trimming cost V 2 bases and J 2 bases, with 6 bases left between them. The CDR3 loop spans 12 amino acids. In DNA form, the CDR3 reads TGCAGCGTTGAAACGGAGAACTATGGCTACACCTTC. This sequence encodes CSVETENYGYTF.

The CDR3 region is CASRAGGHTEAFF. The CDR3, as DNA: TGTGCCAGCAGGGCCGGGGGGCACACTGAAGCTTTCTTT. This chain joins TRBV28 and TRBJ1-1; perhaps TRBD1 as D (6 bases). Trimming removed 6 bases from V and 3 bases from J, with 11 bases in between. This CDR3 region has 13 residues. Germline V lookup: CDR1 MDHEN, CDR2 SYDVKM.

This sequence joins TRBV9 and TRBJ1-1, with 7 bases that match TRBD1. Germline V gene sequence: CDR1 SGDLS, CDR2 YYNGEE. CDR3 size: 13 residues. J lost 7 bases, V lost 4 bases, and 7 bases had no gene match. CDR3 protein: CASSLSRDSEAFF. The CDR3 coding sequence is TGTGCCAGCAGCCTTTCCCGGGACAGTGAAGCTTTCTTT.

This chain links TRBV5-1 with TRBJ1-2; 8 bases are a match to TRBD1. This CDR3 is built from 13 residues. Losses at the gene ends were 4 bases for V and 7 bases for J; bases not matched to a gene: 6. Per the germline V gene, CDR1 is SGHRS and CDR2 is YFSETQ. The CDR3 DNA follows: TGCGCCAGCAGCGCCGGACAGGGCCGTGGCTACACCTTC. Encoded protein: CASSAGQGRGYTF.